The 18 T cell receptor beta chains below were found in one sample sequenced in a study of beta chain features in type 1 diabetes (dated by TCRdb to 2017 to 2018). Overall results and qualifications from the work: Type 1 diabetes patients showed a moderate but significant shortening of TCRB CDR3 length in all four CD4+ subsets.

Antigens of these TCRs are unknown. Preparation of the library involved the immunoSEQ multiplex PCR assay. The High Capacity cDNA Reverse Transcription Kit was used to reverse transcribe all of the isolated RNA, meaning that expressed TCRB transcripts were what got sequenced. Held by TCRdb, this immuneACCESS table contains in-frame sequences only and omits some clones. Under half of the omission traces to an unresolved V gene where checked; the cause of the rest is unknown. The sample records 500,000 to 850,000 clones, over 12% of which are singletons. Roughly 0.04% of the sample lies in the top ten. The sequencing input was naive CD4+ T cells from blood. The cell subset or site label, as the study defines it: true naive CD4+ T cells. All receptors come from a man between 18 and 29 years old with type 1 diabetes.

CDR3 amino acids: CASSIDQGTGTDTQYF. CDR3 nucleotide sequence: TGTGCCAGTAGTATAGATCAGGGGACGGGCACAGATACGCAGTATTTT. This chain connects TRBV19 to TRBJ2-3; TRBD1 is a possible D gene (6 bases). Germline values: CDR1 LNHDA, CDR2 SQIVND (reference sequence). This CDR3 contains 16 residues. V gave up 0 bases and J gave up 1 base, with 11 bases separating them.

CDR3 sequence (DNA): TGTGCCTGCTCAGGGGGCACGGGTTTCTTC. Encoded protein: CACSGGTGFF. The chain employs TRBV30 and TRBJ2-1, with 8 bases matching TRBD1. The CDR3 runs 10 residues. Trimming at V came to 6 bases and at J to 16 bases, leaving 8 bases not matched to a gene. Germline V gene data show CDR1 as GTSNPN and CDR2 as SVGIG (reference sequence). Together with reference TRBV30 and TRBJ2-1, the CDR3 gives the full variable domain: SQTIHQWPATLVQPVGSPLSLECTVEGTSNPNLYWYRQAAGRGLQLLFYSVGIGQISSEVPQNLSASRPQDRQFILSSKKLLLSDSGFYLCACSGGTGFFGPGTRLTVL.

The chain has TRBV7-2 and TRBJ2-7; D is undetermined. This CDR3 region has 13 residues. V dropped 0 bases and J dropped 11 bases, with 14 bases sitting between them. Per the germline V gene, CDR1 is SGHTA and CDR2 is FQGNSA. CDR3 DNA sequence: TGTGCCAGCAGCTTAGCGTCGGGTCCCGTTGAGTACTTC. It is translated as CASSLASGPVEYF.

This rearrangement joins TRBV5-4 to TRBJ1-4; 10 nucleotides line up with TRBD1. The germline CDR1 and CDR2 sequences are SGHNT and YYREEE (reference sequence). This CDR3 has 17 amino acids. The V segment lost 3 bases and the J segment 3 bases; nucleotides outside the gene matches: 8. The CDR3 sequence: CASSSSRDRGPNEKLFF. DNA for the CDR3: TGTGCCAGCAGCTCGTCCCGGGACAGGGGTCCTAATGAAAAACTGTTTTTT.

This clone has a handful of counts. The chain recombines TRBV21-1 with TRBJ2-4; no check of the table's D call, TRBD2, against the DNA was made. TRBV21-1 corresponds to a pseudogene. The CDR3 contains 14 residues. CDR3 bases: TGTGCCAGCAGCCCTTCGAGGTACATATTAATTCAGTACTTC. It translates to CASSPSRYILIQYF.

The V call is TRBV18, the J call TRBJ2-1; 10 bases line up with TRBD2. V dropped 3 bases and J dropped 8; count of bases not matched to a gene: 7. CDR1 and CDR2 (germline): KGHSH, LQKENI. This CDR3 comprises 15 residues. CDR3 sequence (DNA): TGTGCCAGCTCACCTCTAGCGGGAGCGGTCTATGAGCAGTTCTTC. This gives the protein CASSPLAGAVYEQFF.

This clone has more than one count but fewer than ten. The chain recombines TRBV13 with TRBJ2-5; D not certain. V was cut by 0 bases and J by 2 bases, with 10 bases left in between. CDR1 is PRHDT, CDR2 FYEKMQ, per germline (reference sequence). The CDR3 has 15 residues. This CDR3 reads CASSLGLGVQETQYF. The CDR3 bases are TGTGCCAGCAGCTTAGGCCTAGGAGTTCAAGAGACCCAGTACTTC.

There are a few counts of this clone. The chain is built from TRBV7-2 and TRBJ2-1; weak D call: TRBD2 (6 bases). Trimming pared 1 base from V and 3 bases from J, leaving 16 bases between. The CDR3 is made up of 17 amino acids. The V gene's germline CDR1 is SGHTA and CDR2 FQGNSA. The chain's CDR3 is CASSLEGVRGDYNEQFF. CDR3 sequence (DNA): TGTGCCAGCAGCTTAGAAGGGGTGCGGGGCGACTACAATGAGCAGTTCTTC.

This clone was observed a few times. The CDR3 loop is CASSPQGRAEAFF. In DNA, the CDR3 is TGTGCCAGCAGTCCACAGGGGAGGGCTGAAGCTTTCTTT. The rearrangement uses TRBV28 and TRBJ1-1, with 7 bases that match TRBD1. Trimming cost V 5 bases and J 6 bases; bases outside gene matches: 6. The length of the CDR3 is 13 residues. The germline CDR1 and CDR2 sequences are MDHEN and SYDVKM.

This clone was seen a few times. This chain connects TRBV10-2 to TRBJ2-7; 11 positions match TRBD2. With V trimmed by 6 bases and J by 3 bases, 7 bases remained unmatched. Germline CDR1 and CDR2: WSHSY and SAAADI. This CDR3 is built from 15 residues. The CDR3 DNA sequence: TGCGCCAGCAGCAAGGGACTAGCGGAGGGCTACGAGCAGTACTTC. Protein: CASSKGLAEGYEQYF.

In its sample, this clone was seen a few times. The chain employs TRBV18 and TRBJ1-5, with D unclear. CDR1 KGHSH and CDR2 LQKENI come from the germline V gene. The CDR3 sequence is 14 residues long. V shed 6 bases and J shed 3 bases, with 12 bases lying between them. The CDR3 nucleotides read TGTGCCAGCTCCCGCCAGGATAACAATCAGCCCCAGCATTTT. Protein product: CASSRQDNNQPQHF.

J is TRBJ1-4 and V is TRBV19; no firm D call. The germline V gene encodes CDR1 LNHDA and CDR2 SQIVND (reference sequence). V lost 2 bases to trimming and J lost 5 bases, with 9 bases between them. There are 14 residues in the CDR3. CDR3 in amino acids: CASSIQASNEKLFF. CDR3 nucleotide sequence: TGTGCCAGTAGTATACAGGCGTCGAATGAAAAACTGTTTTTT.

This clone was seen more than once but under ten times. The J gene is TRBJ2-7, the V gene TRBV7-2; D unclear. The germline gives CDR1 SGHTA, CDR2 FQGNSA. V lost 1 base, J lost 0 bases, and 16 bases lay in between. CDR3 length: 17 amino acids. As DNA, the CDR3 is TGTGCCAGCAGCTTAGGACACGGGCTAGACGCCTCCTACGAGCAGTACTTC. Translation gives CASSLGHGLDASYEQYF.

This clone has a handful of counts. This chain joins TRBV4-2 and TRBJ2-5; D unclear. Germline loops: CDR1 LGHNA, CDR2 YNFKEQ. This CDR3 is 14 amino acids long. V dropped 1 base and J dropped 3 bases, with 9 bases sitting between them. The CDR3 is CASSQGNTKETQYF. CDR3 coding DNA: TGTGCCAGCAGCCAAGGGAATACAAAAGAGACCCAGTACTTC.

In nucleotides, the CDR3 is TGTGCCACCAGCCCAGGGGGCCGTGGGAACACTGAAGCTTTCTTT. This sequence encodes CATSPGGRGNTEAFF. The chain is built from TRBV15 and TRBJ1-1, with 8 nucleotides matching TRBD1. The CDR3 runs to 15 residues. Germline loops: CDR1 LNHNV, CDR2 YYDKDF (reference sequence). J lost 1 base, V lost 5 bases, and 6 bases had no gene match.

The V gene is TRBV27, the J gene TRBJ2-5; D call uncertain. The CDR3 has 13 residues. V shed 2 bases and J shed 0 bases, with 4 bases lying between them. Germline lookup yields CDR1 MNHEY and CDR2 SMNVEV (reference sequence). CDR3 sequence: CASSLAYQETQYF. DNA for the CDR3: TGTGCCAGCAGTTTAGCGTACCAAGAGACCCAGTACTTC.

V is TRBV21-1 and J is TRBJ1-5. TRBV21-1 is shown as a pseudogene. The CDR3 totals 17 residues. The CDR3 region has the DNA TGTGCCAGCAGCAGTAGTGGTGAGTCTTATAGCAATCAGCCCCAGCATTTT. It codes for CASSSSGESYSNQPQHF.

The CDR3 region has the DNA TGTGCCAGCAGCGCCCGAAAGATCCTACTAGCGGGATCGTTTTTAATCGAAAACATTCAGTACTTC. Translating gives CASSARKILLAGSFLIENIQYF. V usage is TRBV9 and J usage is TRBJ2-4, with 10 bases fitting TRBD2. Germline V CDR1 and CDR2: SGDLS, YYNGEE. Losses at the gene ends were 3 bases for V and 5 bases for J; bases not matched to a gene: 26. This CDR3 region has 22 residues.